Described below is a single T cell receptor beta chain sequence and its context. This record belongs to a study of technical replicates of blood from a few donors. TCRdb's table, derived via immunoSEQ multiplex PCR, lists solely in-frame clones and lacks some. The sample has approximately 99,000 clones; 90% to 97% are singletons. The sample was T cells isolated from PBMCs. This sequence originates from a human donor in good health.

CDR3 amino acids: CASSWSWNEQFF. CDR3 DNA: TGTGCCAGCAGTTGGAGTTGGAATGAGCAGTTCTTC. The chain is built from TRBV27 and TRBJ2-1; D is unclear. CDR1 and CDR2 from the germline V gene are MNHEY and SMNVEV (reference sequence). V lost 4 bases to trimming and J lost 7 bases, with 8 bases between them. The CDR3 covers 12 residues.